This entry is about one T cell receptor (beta chain). This sample is drawn from a study of cytomegalovirus exposure and HLA in healthy donors. 60 Vbeta and 13 Jbeta primers were used in PCR. The data were produced by immunoSEQ multiplex PCR, yet TCRdb's version contains in-frame clones alone and is incomplete. The profile shows about 110,000 clones, just under 75% of them singletons. Trimming cost V 7 bases and J 8 bases; bases outside gene matches: 11. This CDR3 is 16 amino acids long. Germline assignment: CDR1 LNHDA and CDR2 SQIVND (reference sequence). V usage is TRBV19 and J usage is TRBJ2-1, with 13 bases lining up with TRBD2. Sequences were obtained from PBMCs. This clonotype was obtained from a man aged 45 to 65 in good health and CMV-seropositive. The CDR3 DNA sequence: TGTGCCAGTACCAAAAGAGGGACTAGCGGGGAGGATGAGCAGTTCTTC. It yields the protein CASTKRGTSGEDEQFF.